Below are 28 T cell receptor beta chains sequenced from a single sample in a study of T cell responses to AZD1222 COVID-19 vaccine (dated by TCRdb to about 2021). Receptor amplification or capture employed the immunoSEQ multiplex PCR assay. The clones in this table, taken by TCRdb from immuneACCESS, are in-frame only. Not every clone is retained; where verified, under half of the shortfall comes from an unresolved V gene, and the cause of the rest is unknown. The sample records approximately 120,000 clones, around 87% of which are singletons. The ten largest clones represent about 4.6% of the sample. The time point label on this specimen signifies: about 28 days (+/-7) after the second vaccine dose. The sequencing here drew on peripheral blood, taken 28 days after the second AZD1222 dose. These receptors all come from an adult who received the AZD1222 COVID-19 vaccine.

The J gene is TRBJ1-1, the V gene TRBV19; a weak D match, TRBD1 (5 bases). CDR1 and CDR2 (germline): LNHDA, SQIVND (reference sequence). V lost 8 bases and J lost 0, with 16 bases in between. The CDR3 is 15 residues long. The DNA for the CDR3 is TGTGCCAGTGTGGGGGAGGGGTTGGTGAACACTGAAGCTTTCTTT. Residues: CASVGEGLVNTEAFF.

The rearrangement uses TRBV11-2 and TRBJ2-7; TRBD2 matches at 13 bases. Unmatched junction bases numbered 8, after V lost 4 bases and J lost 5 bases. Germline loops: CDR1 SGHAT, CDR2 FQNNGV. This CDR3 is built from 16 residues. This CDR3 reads CASSSLGLAGAHEQYF. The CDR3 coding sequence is TGTGCCAGCAGCTCCCTTGGACTAGCGGGAGCCCACGAGCAGTACTTC.

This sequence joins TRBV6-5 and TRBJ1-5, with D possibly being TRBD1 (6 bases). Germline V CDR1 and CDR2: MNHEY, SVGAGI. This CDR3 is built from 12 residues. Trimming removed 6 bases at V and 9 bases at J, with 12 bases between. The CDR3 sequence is CASRAGGWPQHF. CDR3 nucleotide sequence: TGTGCCAGCAGGGCCGGGGGCTGGCCCCAGCATTTT.

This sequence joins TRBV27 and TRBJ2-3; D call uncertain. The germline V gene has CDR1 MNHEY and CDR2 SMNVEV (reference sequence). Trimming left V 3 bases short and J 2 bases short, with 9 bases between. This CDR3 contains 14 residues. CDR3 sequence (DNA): TGTGCCAGCAGTTTCTTTTCTCCCACAGATACGCAGTATTTT. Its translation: CASSFFSPTDTQYF.

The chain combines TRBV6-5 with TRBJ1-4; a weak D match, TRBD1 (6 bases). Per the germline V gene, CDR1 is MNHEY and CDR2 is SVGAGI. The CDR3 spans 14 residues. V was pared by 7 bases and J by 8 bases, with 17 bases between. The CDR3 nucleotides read TGTGCCAGCAACCCCGACAGGATTCAAGAAAAACTGTTTTTT. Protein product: CASNPDRIQEKLFF.

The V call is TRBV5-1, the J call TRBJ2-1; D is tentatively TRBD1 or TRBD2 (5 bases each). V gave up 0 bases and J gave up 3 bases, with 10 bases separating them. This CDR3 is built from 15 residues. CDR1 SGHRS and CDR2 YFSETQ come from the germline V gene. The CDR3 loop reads CASSLAGADYNEQFF. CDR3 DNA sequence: TGCGCCAGCAGCTTGGCCGGGGCGGACTACAATGAGCAGTTCTTC. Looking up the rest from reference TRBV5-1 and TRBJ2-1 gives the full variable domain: KAGVTQTPRYLIKTRGQQVTLSCSPISGHRSVSWYQQTPGQGLQFLFEYFSETQRNKGNFPGRFSGRQFSNSRSEMNVSTLELGDSALYLCASSLAGADYNEQFFGPGTRLTVL.

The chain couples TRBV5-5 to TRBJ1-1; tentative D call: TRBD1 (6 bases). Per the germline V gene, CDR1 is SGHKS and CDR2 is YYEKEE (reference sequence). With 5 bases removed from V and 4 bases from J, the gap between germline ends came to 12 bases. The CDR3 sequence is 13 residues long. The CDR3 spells CASSRTVSTEAFF. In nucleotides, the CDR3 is TGTGCCAGCAGTCGGACAGTAAGCACTGAAGCTTTCTTT.

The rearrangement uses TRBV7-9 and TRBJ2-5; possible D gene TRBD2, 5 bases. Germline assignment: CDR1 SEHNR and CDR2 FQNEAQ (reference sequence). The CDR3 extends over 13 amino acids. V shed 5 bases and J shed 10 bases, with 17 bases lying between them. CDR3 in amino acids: CASSPKDPRDQYF. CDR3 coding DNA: TGTGCCAGCAGCCCGAAGGACCCCCGGGACCAGTACTTC.

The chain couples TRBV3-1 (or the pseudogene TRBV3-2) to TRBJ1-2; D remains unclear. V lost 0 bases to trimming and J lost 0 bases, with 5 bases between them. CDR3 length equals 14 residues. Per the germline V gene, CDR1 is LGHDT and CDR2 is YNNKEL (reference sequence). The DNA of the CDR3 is TGTGCCAGCAGCCAAGAGCATGCTAACTATGGCTACACCTTC. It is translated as CASSQEHANYGYTF.

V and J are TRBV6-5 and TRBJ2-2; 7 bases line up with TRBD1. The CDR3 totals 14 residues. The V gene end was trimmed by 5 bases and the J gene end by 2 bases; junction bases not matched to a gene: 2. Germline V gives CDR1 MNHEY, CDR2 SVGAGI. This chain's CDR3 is CASSRQGNTGELFF. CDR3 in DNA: TGTGCCAGCAGTCGACAGGGAAACACCGGGGAGCTGTTTTTT.

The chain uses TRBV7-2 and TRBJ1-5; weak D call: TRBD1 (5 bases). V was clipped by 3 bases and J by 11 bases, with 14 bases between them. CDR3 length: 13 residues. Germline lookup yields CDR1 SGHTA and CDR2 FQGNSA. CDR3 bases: TGTGCCAGCAGCTTTCAGGGAGGGGAAGCCCAGCATTTT. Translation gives CASSFQGGEAQHF. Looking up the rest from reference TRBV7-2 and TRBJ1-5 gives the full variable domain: GAGVSQSPSNKVTEKGKDVELRCDPISGHTALYWYRQSLGQGLEFLIYFQGNSAPDKSGLPSDRFSAERTGGSVSTLTIQRTQQEDSAVYLCASSFQGGEAQHFGDGTRLSIL.

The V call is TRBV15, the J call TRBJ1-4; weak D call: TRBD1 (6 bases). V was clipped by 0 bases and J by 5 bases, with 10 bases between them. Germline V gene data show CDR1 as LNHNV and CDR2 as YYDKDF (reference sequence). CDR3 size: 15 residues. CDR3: CATSRDGGQNEKLFF. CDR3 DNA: TGTGCCACCAGCAGAGATGGGGGACAAAATGAAAAACTGTTTTTT.

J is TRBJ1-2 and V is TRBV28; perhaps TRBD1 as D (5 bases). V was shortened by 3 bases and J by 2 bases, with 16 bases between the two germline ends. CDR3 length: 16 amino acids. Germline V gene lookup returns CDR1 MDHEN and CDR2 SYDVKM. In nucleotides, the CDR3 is TGTGCCAGCAGTTTCGGGGGGGAGGGAACCAACTATGGCTACACCTTC. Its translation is CASSFGGEGTNYGYTF.

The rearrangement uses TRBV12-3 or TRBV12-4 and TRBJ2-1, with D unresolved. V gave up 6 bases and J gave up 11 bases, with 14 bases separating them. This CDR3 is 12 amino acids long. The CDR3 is CASSLDTGKQFF. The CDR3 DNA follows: TGTGCCAGCAGCCTTGACACCGGCAAGCAGTTCTTC.

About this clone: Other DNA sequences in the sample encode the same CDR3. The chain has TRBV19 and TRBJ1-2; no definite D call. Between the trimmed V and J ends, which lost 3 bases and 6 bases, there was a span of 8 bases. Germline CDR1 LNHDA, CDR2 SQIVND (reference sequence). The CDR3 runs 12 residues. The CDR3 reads CASSIRRDGYTF. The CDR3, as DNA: TGTGCCAGTAGTATTAGACGGGATGGCTACACCTTC.

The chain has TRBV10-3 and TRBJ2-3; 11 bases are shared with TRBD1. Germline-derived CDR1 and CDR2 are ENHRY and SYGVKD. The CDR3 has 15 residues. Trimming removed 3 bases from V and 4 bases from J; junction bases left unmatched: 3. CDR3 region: CAISDEDRGPDTQYF. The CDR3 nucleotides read TGTGCCATCAGTGATGAGGACAGGGGGCCAGATACGCAGTATTTT.

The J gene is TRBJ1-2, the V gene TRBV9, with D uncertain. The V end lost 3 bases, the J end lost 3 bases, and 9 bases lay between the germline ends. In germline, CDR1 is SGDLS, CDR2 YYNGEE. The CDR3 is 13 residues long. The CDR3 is CASSANGDYGYTF. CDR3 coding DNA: TGTGCCAGCAGCGCCAATGGGGACTATGGCTACACCTTC.

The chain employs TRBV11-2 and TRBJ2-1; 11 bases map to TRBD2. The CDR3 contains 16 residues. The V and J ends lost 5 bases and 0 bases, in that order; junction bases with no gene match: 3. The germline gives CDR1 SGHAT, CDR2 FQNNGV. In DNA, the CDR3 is TGTGCCAGCAGCCTCACTAGCGGGGGCTCCTACAATGAGCAGTTCTTC. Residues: CASSLTSGGSYNEQFF.

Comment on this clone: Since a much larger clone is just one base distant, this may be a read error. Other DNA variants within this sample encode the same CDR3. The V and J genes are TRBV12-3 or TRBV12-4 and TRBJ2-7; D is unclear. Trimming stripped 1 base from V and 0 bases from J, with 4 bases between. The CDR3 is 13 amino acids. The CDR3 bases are TGTGCCAGCAGTTTAGGGAGCTCCTACGAGCAGTACTTC. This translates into CASSLGSSYEQYF.

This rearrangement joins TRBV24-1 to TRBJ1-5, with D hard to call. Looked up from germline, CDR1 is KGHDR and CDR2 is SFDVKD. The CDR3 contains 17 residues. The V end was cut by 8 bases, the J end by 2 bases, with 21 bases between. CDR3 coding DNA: TGTGCCACCAATCATTTCGGGCGTGATCTCGGCAATCAGCCCCAGCATTTT. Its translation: CATNHFGRDLGNQPQHF.

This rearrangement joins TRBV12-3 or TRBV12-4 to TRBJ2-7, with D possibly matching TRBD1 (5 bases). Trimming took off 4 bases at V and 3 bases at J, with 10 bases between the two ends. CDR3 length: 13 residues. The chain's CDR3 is CASSSRQHYEQYF. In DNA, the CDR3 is TGTGCCAGCAGTTCCCGACAGCACTACGAGCAGTACTTC.

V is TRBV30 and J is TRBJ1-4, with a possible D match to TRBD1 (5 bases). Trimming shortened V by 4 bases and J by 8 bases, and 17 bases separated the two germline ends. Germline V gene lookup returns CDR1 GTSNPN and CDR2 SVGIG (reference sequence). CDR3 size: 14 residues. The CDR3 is CAWNTMGQREKLFF. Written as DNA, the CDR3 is TGTGCCTGGAATACTATGGGGCAGCGAGAAAAACTGTTTTTT.

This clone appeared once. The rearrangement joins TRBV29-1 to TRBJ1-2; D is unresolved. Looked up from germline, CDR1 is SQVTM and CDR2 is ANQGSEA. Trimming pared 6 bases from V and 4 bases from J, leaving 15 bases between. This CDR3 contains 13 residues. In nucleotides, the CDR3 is TGCAGCGTCTCCCGGCGGGGATCCTATGGCTACACCTTC. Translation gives CSVSRRGSYGYTF.

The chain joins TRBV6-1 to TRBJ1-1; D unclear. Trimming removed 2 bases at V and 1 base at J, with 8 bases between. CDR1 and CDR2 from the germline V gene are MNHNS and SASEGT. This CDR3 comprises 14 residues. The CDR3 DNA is TGTGCCAGCAGTGAATATCCGGGGAACACTGAAGCTTTCTTT. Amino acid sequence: CASSEYPGNTEAFF.

The CDR3 DNA follows: TGTGCCAGTAGTATAGATCTCGGGGGTTCGAACACTGAAGCTTTCTTT. It specifies CASSIDLGGSNTEAFF. The chain is built from TRBV19 and TRBJ1-1; tentative D call: TRBD1 (5 bases). V lost 0 bases and J 1 base, leaving 12 bases between the germline ends. The CDR3 consists of 16 residues. Germline V gives CDR1 LNHDA, CDR2 SQIVND (reference sequence).

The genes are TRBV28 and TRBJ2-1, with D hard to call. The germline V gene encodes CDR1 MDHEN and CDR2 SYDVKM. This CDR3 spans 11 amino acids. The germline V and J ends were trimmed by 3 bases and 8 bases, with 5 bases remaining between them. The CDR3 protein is CASSFLHEQFF. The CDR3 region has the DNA TGTGCCAGCAGTTTCCTCCATGAGCAGTTCTTC.

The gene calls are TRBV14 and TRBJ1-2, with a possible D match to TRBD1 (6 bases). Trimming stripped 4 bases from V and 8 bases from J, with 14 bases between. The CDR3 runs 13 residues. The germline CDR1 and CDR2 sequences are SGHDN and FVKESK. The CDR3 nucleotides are TGTGCCAGCAGCCTTGGGGGGCTTGAAGGCTACACCTTC. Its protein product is CASSLGGLEGYTF.

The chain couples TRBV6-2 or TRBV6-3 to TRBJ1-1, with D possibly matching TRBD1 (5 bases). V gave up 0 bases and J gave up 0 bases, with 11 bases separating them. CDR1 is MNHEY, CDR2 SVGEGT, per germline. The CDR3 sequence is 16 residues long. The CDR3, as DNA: TGTGCCAGCAGTTACTCTTGGGACGAAATGAACACTGAAGCTTTCTTT. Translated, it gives CASSYSWDEMNTEAFF.